This T cell receptor beta chain was observed in a study of T cell responses to AZD1222 COVID-19 vaccine. Here immunoSEQ multiplex PCR was the method, and the copy in TCRdb shows in-frame clones only, minus some. The table has some 110,000 clones, just over 85% seen once. The germline CDR1 and CDR2 sequences are LGHDT and YNNKEL (reference sequence). Trimming cost V 0 bases and J 5 bases, with 14 bases left between them. The CDR3 is 15 amino acids. The TCR sequence derives from an adult who received the AZD1222 COVID-19 vaccine. The material sequenced was peripheral blood, taken 28 days after the second AZD1222 dose. This rearrangement joins TRBV3-1 (or the pseudogene TRBV3-2) to TRBJ2-7; the D gene is possibly TRBD1 (6 bases). DNA of the CDR3: TGTGCCAGCAGCCAAGAATTTACAGGGATCCACGAGCAGTACTTC. Translation: CASSQEFTGIHEQYF.